Listed below are T cell receptor beta chains from one sample, sequenced in a study of T cell clonotyping in hematopoietic cell transplantation. Produced via immunoSEQ multiplex PCR; TCRdb's table is partial and in-frame only. Of about 45,000 clones in the sample, 82% are singletons; the top ten hold 4% to 5.5%. The material was peripheral blood mononuclear cells, obtained before stem cell transplant. The receptors were gathered from a man aged 55 to 70 with myelodysplastic syndrome. Some clones in this sample may be carry-over from other donors' samples. CDR3s include the opening cysteine and the closing phenylalanine or tryptophan. The D gene is left open where the match is weak. Size is stated for part of the rows, as once, few or many counts, or as a class when the clone is expanded.

v_call: TRBV14
d_call: TRBD1
clone_size: few
j_call: TRBJ2-1
cdr3_nt: TGTGCCAGCAGCCAACTGGGGACAGGGGGTGACAATGAGCAGTTCTTC
cdr3_aa: CASSQLGTGGDNEQFF

v_call: TRBV7-2
d_call: NA
clone_size: NA
j_call: TRBJ1-2
cdr3_nt: TGTGCCAGCAGCCCGGGGGGCTCAAACTATGGCTACACCTTC
cdr3_aa: CASSPGGSNYGYTF

v_call: TRBV19
d_call: NA
clone_size: once
j_call: TRBJ2-2
cdr3_nt: TGTGCCAGTAGTAGAGGACAAAACACTGGGGAGCTGTTTTTT
cdr3_aa: CASSRGQNTGELFF

v_call: TRBV28
d_call: TRBD1
clone_size: NA
j_call: TRBJ2-7
cdr3_nt: TGTGCCAGCAGTTTAGTTTCCTTAGTGGGACAGCTATCCTACGAGCAGTACTTC
cdr3_aa: CASSLVSLVGQLSYEQYF

v_call: TRBV7-8
d_call: TRBD1
clone_size: NA
j_call: TRBJ2-3
cdr3_nt: TGTGCCAGCAGCTTCCGGACAGGGGCAGGCACAGATACGCAGTATTTT
cdr3_aa: CASSFRTGAGTDTQYF

v_call: TRBV2
d_call: NA
clone_size: few
j_call: TRBJ2-2
cdr3_nt: TGTGCCAGCAGTGCGAACACCGGGGAGCTGTTTTTT
cdr3_aa: CASSANTGELFF

v_call: TRBV4-3
d_call: NA
clone_size: few
j_call: TRBJ1-5
cdr3_nt: TGCGCCAGCAGCCAAGAGCATGCTAATCAGCCCCAGCATTTT
cdr3_aa: CASSQEHANQPQHF

v_call: TRBV7-2
d_call: TRBD2
clone_size: few
j_call: TRBJ2-4
cdr3_nt: TGTGCCAGCAGCTCAACCGGGACTAGCGACCAGTACTTC
cdr3_aa: CASSSTGTSDQYF

v_call: TRBV2
d_call: TRBD1
clone_size: NA
j_call: TRBJ1-2
cdr3_nt: TGTGCCAGCAGGACAGGGAGTGGCTACACCTTC
cdr3_aa: CASRTGSGYTF

v_call: TRBV9
d_call: NA
clone_size: once
j_call: TRBJ2-2
cdr3_nt: TGTGCCAGCAGCGACCGAGGGCGGGCGAACACCGGGGAGCTGTTTTTT
cdr3_aa: CASSDRGRANTGELFF

v_call: TRBV30
d_call: NA
clone_size: NA
j_call: TRBJ2-3
cdr3_nt: TGTGCCGGGGTCTCGGGGGCGGGGACGCAGTATTTT
cdr3_aa: CAGVSGAGTQYF

v_call: TRBV19
d_call: NA
clone_size: NA
j_call: TRBJ1-2
cdr3_nt: TGTGCCAGTAGTATGGACAGAAACTATGGCTACACCTTC
cdr3_aa: CASSMDRNYGYTF

v_call: TRBV29-1
d_call: NA
clone_size: once
j_call: TRBJ1-2
cdr3_nt: TGCAGCGTTCAGACAGGACCCGGAGGCTACACCTTC
cdr3_aa: CSVQTGPGGYTF

v_call: TRBV4-3
d_call: NA
clone_size: NA
j_call: TRBJ2-1
cdr3_nt: TGCGCCAGCAGCCAAGACCTTCCCGTTGCCTACAATGAGCAGTTCTTC
cdr3_aa: CASSQDLPVAYNEQFF

v_call: TRBV7-9
d_call: NA
clone_size: NA
j_call: TRBJ2-5
cdr3_nt: TGTGCCAGCAGCTCAAGCAGGTGGGGGGTACAAGAGACCCAGTACTTC
cdr3_aa: CASSSSRWGVQETQYF

v_call: TRBV27
d_call: NA
clone_size: few
j_call: TRBJ1-4
cdr3_nt: TGTGCCAGCAGTTTCGGGGGTCCTAATGAAAAACTGTTTTTT
cdr3_aa: CASSFGGPNEKLFF

v_call: TRBV29-1
d_call: NA
clone_size: NA
j_call: TRBJ1-1
cdr3_nt: TGCAGCGCTCCCACCGGGACAATGAACACTGAAGCTTTCTTT
cdr3_aa: CSAPTGTMNTEAFF

v_call: TRBV27
d_call: NA
clone_size: NA
j_call: TRBJ1-3
cdr3_nt: TGTGCCAGCAGTTTAGGAGGGGGGGCCCTCTCTGGAAACACCATATATTTT
cdr3_aa: CASSLGGGALSGNTIYF

v_call: TRBV11-2
d_call: TRBD1
clone_size: NA
j_call: TRBJ2-2
cdr3_nt: TGTGCCAGCAGCCCCGACAGGGCTTCCGGGGAGCTGTTTTTT
cdr3_aa: CASSPDRASGELFF

v_call: TRBV11-3
d_call: NA
clone_size: few
j_call: TRBJ2-1
cdr3_nt: TGTGCCAGCAGCTTGCGGGGGCACAATGAGCAGTTCTTC
cdr3_aa: CASSLRGHNEQFF

v_call: TRBV7-2
d_call: NA
clone_size: NA
j_call: TRBJ1-3
cdr3_nt: TGTGCCAGCAGCTCCCCGGGGGGCGCCGGAAACACCATATATTTT
cdr3_aa: CASSSPGGAGNTIYF

v_call: TRBV11-3
d_call: NA
clone_size: NA
j_call: TRBJ2-7
cdr3_nt: TGTGCCAGCAGCTTAGGTTTAGGGGAGGCCGAGCAGTACTTC
cdr3_aa: CASSLGLGEAEQYF

v_call: TRBV28
d_call: NA
clone_size: NA
j_call: TRBJ1-2
cdr3_nt: TGTGCCAGCAGTTATCGCGGGGCGTGGGTATTTGGCTACACCTTC
cdr3_aa: CASSYRGAWVFGYTF

v_call: TRBV27
d_call: NA
clone_size: NA
j_call: TRBJ1-2
cdr3_nt: TGTGCCAGCAGTGATACGGGGCTGAGGGCGCAGGGCTACACCTTC
cdr3_aa: CASSDTGLRAQGYTF

v_call: TRBV19
d_call: NA
clone_size: NA
j_call: TRBJ1-3
cdr3_nt: TGTGCCAGTAGGACAGAAGGAAACACCATATATTTT
cdr3_aa: CASRTEGNTIYF

v_call: TRBV2
d_call: NA
clone_size: NA
j_call: TRBJ2-3
cdr3_nt: TGTGCCAACCTACAGGGAACAGATACGCAGTATTTT
cdr3_aa: CANLQGTDTQYF

v_call: TRBV7-6
d_call: NA
clone_size: NA
j_call: TRBJ2-1
cdr3_nt: TGTGCCAGCAGCTTTGGACGCGTAGGCAATGAGCAGTTCTTC
cdr3_aa: CASSFGRVGNEQFF

v_call: TRBV19
d_call: NA
clone_size: NA
j_call: TRBJ1-1
cdr3_nt: TGTGCCAGTAGCATTATCCTGAACACTGAAGCTTTCTTT
cdr3_aa: CASSIILNTEAFF

v_call: TRBV5-8
d_call: NA
clone_size: NA
j_call: TRBJ2-1
cdr3_nt: TGTGCCAGCAGCTTGCTAGTGTCCTACAATGAGCAGTTCTTC
cdr3_aa: CASSLLVSYNEQFF

v_call: TRBV14
d_call: NA
clone_size: NA
j_call: TRBJ2-3
cdr3_nt: TGTGCCAGCAGCCAAGATTATCGGAGCTACCATACGCAGTATTTT
cdr3_aa: CASSQDYRSYHTQYF

v_call: TRBV7-8
d_call: TRBD1
clone_size: NA
j_call: TRBJ1-2
cdr3_nt: TGTGCCAGCGACCAAGGATATGGCAGGGGGGGAGTTGGCTACACCTTC
cdr3_aa: CASDQGYGRGGVGYTF

v_call: TRBV7-2
d_call: TRBD2
clone_size: NA
j_call: TRBJ2-2
cdr3_nt: TGTGCCAGCACCCGCGGGGGGCCTAACACCGGGGAGCTGTTTTTT
cdr3_aa: CASTRGGPNTGELFF

v_call: TRBV6-5
d_call: TRBD2
clone_size: NA
j_call: TRBJ2-7
cdr3_nt: TGTGCCAGCAGTTATGGGACTAGCGGGGGGGCCTACGAGCAGTACTTC
cdr3_aa: CASSYGTSGGAYEQYF

v_call: TRBV6-5
d_call: NA
clone_size: NA
j_call: TRBJ2-7
cdr3_nt: TGTGCCAGCAGTGCCCGGGACAAGACCTACGAGCAGTACTTC
cdr3_aa: CASSARDKTYEQYF

v_call: TRBV5-1
d_call: TRBD1
clone_size: NA
j_call: TRBJ2-7
cdr3_nt: TGCGCCAGCAGGACAGGGGAAGGATACGAGCAGTACTTC
cdr3_aa: CASRTGEGYEQYF

v_call: TRBV30
d_call: NA
clone_size: NA
j_call: TRBJ2-1
cdr3_nt: TGTGCCTGGACCAGGGGAAATGAGCAGTTCTTC
cdr3_aa: CAWTRGNEQFF

v_call: TRBV29-1
d_call: NA
clone_size: NA
j_call: TRBJ2-2
cdr3_nt: TGCAGCGCCCACCGGGACTCTAACACCGGGGAGCTGTTTTTT
cdr3_aa: CSAHRDSNTGELFF

v_call: TRBV5-4
d_call: NA
clone_size: NA
j_call: TRBJ2-1
cdr3_nt: TGTGCCAGCAGCTTAGATGGGGCCACCTACAATGAGCAGTTCTTC
cdr3_aa: CASSLDGATYNEQFF

v_call: TRBV2
d_call: TRBD1
clone_size: NA
j_call: TRBJ2-2
cdr3_nt: TGTGCCAGCCAAGGACAGGGGATGACCGGGGAGCTGTTTTTT
cdr3_aa: CASQGQGMTGELFF

v_call: TRBV9
d_call: TRBD2
clone_size: NA
j_call: TRBJ2-7
cdr3_nt: TGTGCCAGCAGCCGGGCTAGCGGGGGCCAGAGCTCCTACGAGCAGTACTTC
cdr3_aa: CASSRASGGQSSYEQYF

v_call: TRBV19
d_call: TRBD1
clone_size: once
j_call: TRBJ2-7
cdr3_nt: TGTGCCAGTAGTGCGGGACAGGGGGGGACCTACGAGCAGTACTTC
cdr3_aa: CASSAGQGGTYEQYF